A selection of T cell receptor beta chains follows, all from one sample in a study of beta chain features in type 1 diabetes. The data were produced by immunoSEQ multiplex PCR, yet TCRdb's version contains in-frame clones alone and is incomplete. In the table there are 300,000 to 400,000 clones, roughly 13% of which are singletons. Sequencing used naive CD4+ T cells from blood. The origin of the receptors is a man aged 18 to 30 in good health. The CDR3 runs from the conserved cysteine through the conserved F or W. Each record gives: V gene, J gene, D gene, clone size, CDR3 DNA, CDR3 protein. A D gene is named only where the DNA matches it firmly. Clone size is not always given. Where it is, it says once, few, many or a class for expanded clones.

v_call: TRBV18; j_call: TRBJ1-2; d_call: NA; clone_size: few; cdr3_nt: TGTGCCAGCTCACCACCGAGTCGAAAAAGCGACTATGGCTACACCTTC; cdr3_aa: CASSPPSRKSDYGYTF
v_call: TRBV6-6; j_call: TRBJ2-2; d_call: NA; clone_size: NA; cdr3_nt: TGTGCCAGCAGGTCGGGACTCCCGAACACCGGGGAGCTGTTTTTT; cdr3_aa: CASRSGLPNTGELFF
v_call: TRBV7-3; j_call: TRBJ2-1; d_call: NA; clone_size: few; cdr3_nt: TGTGCCAGCAGCTTAACGCGAAGCGAACAACAGTTCTTC; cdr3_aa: CASSLTRSEQQFF
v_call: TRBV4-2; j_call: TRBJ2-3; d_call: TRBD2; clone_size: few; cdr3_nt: TGTGCCAGCAGCCGAGGGACTAGCGGGGGAGAACTAGATACGCAGTATTTT; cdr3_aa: CASSRGTSGGELDTQYF
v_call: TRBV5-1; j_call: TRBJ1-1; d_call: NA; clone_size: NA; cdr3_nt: TGCGCCAGCAGCTTGGAGGCAGGGAACACTGAAGCTTTCTTT; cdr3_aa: CASSLEAGNTEAFF
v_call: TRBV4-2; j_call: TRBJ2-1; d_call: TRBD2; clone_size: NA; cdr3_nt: TGTGCCAGCAGTTGGACTAGCGGGAGGGCCGACCCCTACAATGAGCAGTTCTTC; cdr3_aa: CASSWTSGRADPYNEQFF
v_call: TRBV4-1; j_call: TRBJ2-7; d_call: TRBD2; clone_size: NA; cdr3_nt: TGCGCCAGCAGCCAAGGAAGAATAGCGGGAGGGTTTCACGAGCAGTACTTC; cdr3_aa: CASSQGRIAGGFHEQYF
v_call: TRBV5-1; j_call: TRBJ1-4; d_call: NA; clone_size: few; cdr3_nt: TGCGCCAGCAGCCCGGGAGATGCAACTAATGAAAAACTGTTTTTT; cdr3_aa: CASSPGDATNEKLFF
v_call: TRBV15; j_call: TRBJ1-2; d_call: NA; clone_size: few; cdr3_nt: TGTGCCACCAGCAGAAAGACAGAATATGGCTACACCTTC; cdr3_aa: CATSRKTEYGYTF
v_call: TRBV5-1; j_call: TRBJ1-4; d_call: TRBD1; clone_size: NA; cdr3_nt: TGCGCCAGCAGCAAGGACAGGGCTAATGAAAAACTGTTTTTT; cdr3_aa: CASSKDRANEKLFF
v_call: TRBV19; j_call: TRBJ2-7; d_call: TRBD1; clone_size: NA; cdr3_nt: TGTGCCAGTACCGGACAGGGGGCTTACGAGCAGTACTTC; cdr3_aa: CASTGQGAYEQYF
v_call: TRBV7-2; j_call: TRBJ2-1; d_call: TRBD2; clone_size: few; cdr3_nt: TGTGCCAGCAGAGCTAGCGGGAGTTACAATGAGCAGTTCTTC; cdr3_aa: CASRASGSYNEQFF
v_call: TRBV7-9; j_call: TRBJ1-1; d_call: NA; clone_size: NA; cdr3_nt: TGTGCCAGCAGCCCTGGAGTCCTGTGGGCTTTCTTT; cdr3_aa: CASSPGVLWAFF
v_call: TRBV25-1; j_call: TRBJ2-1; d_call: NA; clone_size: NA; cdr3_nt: TGTGCCAGCAGTCACCAGTCCTCCTACAATGAGCAGTTCTTC; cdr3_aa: CASSHQSSYNEQFF
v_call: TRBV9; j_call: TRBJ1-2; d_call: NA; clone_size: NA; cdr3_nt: TGTGCCAGCAGCGTAGGCCCGGGGTCGGGCTATGGCTACACCTTC; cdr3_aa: CASSVGPGSGYGYTF
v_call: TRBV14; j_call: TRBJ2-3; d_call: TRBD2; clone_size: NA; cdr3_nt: TGTGCCAGCAGCCAAACTAGCGGGACGATCACAGATACGCAGTATTTT; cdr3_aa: CASSQTSGTITDTQYF
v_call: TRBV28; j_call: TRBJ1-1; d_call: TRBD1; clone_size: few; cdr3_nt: TGTGCCAGCAGTTACGGGACAGGGGGAGCTTTCTTT; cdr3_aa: CASSYGTGGAFF
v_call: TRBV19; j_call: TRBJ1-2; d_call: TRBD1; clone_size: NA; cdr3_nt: TGTGCCAGTAGACCACCACAGGGGCTGCCCGATGGCTACACCTTC; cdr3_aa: CASRPPQGLPDGYTF
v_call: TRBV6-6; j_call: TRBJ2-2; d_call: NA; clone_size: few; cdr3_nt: TGTGCCAGCAGTTTCCGGGACACAAACACCGGGGAGCTGTTTTTT; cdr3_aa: CASSFRDTNTGELFF
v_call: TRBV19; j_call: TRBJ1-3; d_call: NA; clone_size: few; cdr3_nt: TGTGCCAGTAGTCAAGACAGAAGGGGAAGGAACTCTGGAAACACCATATATTTT; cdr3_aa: CASSQDRRGRNSGNTIYF
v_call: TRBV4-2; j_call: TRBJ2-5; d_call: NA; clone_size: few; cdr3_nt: TGTGCCAGCAGCCAAGTATCAGTGTACCAAGAGACCCAGTACTTC; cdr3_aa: CASSQVSVYQETQYF
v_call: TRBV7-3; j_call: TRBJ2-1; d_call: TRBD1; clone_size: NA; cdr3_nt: TGTGCCAGCAGCAACACAGGGGGACAGCAGTTCTTC; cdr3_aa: CASSNTGGQQFF
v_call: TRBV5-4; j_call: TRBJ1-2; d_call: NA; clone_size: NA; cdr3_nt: TGTGCCAGCAGCTTGGAACAGAACTATGGCTACACCTTC; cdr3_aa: CASSLEQNYGYTF
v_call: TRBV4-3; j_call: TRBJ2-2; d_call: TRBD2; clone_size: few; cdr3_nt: TGCGCCAGCAGCCATCGTTCTCTTGGCACTAGCGGGAGTGGTTTCACCGGGGAGCTGTTTTTT; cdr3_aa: CASSHRSLGTSGSGFTGELFF